The sequence of this T cell receptor beta chain was determined in a study of cytomegalovirus exposure and HLA in healthy donors. PCR was performed using 60 Vbeta and 13 Jbeta primers. The repertoire was sequenced with immunoSEQ multiplex PCR; TCRdb's copy has only in-frame clones and lacks some. Of 120,000 to 150,000 clones in the sample, about three quarters are singletons; the top ten hold 1.3%. This CDR3 is built from 15 residues. Losses at the gene ends were 3 bases for V and 8 bases for J; bases not matched to a gene: 13. Germline CDR1 is SGDLS and CDR2 is YYNGEE. The sequenced sample consisted of PBMCs. This clonotype was sampled from a woman in her thirties or forties in good health and CMV-seronegative. V gene TRBV9 combines with J gene TRBJ1-1; 7 positions agree with TRBD1. Here the CDR3 DNA reads TGTGCCAGCAGCGAAGACGAGGGGGCGGGAAAAGAAGCTTTCTTT. Residues: CASSEDEGAGKEAFF.